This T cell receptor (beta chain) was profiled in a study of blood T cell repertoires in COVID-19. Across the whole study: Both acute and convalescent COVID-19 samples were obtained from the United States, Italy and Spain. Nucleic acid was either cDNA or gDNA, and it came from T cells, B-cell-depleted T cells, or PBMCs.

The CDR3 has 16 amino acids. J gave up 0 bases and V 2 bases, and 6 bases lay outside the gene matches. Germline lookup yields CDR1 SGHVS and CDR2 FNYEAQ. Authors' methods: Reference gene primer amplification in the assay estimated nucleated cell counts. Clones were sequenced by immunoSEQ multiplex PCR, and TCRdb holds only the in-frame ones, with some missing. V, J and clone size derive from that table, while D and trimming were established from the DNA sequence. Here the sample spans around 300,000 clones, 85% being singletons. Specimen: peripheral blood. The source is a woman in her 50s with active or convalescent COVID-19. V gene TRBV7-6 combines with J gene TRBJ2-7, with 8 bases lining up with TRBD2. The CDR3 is CASSLMSSGNSYEQYF. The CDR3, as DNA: TGTGCCAGCAGCTTAATGAGTAGCGGGAACTCCTACGAGCAGTACTTC.